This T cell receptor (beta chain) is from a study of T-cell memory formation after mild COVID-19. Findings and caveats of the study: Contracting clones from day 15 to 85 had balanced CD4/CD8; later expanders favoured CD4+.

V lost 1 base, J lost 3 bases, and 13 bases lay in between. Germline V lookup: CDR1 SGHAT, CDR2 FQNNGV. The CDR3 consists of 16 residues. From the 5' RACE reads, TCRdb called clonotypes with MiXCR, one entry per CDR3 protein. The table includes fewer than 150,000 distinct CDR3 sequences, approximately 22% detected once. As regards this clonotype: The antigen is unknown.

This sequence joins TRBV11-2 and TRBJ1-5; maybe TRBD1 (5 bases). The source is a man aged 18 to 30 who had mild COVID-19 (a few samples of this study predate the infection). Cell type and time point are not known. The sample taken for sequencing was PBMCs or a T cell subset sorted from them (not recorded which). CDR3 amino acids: CASSLGDRGLNQPQHF. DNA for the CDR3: TGTGCCAGCAGCTTAGGGGACCGGGGCCTCAATCAGCCCCAGCATTTT.